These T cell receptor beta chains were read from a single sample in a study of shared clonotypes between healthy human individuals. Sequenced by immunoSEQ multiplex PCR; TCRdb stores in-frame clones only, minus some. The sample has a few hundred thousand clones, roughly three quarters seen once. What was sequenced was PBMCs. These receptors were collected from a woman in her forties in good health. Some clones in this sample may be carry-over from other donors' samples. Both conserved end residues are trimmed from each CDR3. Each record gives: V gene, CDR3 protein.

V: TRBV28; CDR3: ASTTPNEKLF
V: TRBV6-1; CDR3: ASKRTDSYEQY
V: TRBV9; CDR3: ASSPGGAASYGYT
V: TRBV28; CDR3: ASSLETSGSTGELF
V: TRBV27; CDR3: ASSAKSTQETQY
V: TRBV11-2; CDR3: ASSLELPEKLF
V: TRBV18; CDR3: ASSPLGPYEQY
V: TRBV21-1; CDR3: ASRVPTQRLAVYNEQF
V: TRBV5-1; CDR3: ASSSRLAGGPGELF
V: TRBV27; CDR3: ASSFFLGNTQY
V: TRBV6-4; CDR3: ASSEGPGEQF
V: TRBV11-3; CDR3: ASSPPVGAYNEQF
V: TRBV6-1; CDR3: ASDVSTGGGQPQH
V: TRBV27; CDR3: ASRPSGMETQY
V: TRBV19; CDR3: ASSDQGSNQPQH
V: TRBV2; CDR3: ASGEAVNQPQH
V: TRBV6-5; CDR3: ASSYGFGGGYGYT
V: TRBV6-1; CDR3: ASSEATLGVEQY
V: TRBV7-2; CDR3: ASSPLAGRLGEQY
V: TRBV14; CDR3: ASSLSTSGGLYEQF
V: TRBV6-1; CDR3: ASSEAMGSVGYGYT
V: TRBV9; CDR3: ASSVVISGANTGELF
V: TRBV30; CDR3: AWSVRGPEAF
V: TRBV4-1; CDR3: ASSQDAGGWGRTEAF
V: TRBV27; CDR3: ASSLLGGVNTEAF
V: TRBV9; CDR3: ASSARRDSLSTGELF
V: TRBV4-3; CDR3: ASSQEWTGVTDTQY
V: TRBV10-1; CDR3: ARPPAASGRRYTGELF
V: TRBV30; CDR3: AWSVRGGWGETQY